Shown below are 14 T cell receptor beta chains from a single sample sequenced in a study of blood T cells in healthy people across ages (dated by TCRdb to about 2015). The library came from 5' RACE. For sequencing, an Illumina HiSeq 2500 was employed. A second PCR of about 7 to 12 cycles was run with a J-beta primer mix and a sample-barcoded 5' primer. TCRdb took the public reads, trimmed them with fastp at Q25, ran MiXCR for clone calling and kept in-frame beta chains. CDR3 protein sequences are deduplicated, and each keeps its most common genes and DNA. The sample yields some 1.4 million distinct CDR3 sequences; approximately 38% were counted once. The ten top clones hold 7% to 9.5% of the sample. Sample: blood. Receptors originate from a woman aged 18-29 years in good health.

This chain joins TRBV4-1 and TRBJ2-7, with D possibly TRBD1 on 6 matching bases. The CDR3 consists of 14 residues. V dropped 1 base and J dropped 0 bases, with 7 bases sitting between them. The germline gives CDR1 MGHRA, CDR2 YSYEKL. The chain's CDR3 is CASSQGQVSYEQYF. For the CDR3, the DNA is TGCGCCAGCAGCCAAGGACAGGTCTCCTACGAGCAGTACTTC.

V gene TRBV21-1 combines with J gene TRBJ1-5; the table assigns TRBD1, which was not confirmed against the DNA. TRBV21-1 is noted as a pseudogene. This CDR3 spans 16 amino acids. CDR3 coding DNA: TGTGCCAGCAGCAAATGTCCCGGGACAGGGAGTCAGCCCCAGCATTTT. Translated: CASSKCPGTGSQPQHF.

This chain joins TRBV3-1 and TRBJ1-2; D ambiguous. The CDR3 runs to 15 residues. Trimming stripped 0 bases from V and 2 bases from J, with 10 bases between. CDR1 and CDR2 (germline): LGHDT, YNNKEL (reference sequence). The CDR3 DNA sequence: TGTGCCAGCAGCCAAGAGGTTTCGGGGAACTATGGCTACACCTTC. Amino acids: CASSQEVSGNYGYTF.

The sample holds a few counts of this clonotype. J is TRBJ2-3 and V is TRBV4-2; TRBD2 matches at 8 bases. The CDR3 totals 16 residues. The trim removed 0 bases at V and 2 bases at J, leaving 4 bases unmatched. Per germline, CDR1 LGHNA and CDR2 YNFKEQ. This chain's CDR3 is CASSQELSGATDTQYF. The CDR3 DNA follows: TGTGCCAGCAGCCAAGAGCTTAGCGGGGCCACAGATACGCAGTATTTT.

A word on this clonotype: The junction departs from the called germline gene at one end, perhaps through a read error. J is TRBJ2-3 and V is TRBV12-3 or TRBV12-4; 12 bases line up with TRBD2. The CDR3 extends over 18 amino acids. The CDR3 bases are TGTGCCAGCAGTTTTTTGACTAGCGGGAGAAGGCGAGCAGATGCGCAGTATTTT. This encodes CASSFLTSGRRRADAQYF.

This clonotype was counted between two and nine times. The chain has TRBV29-1 and TRBJ2-1; 8 nucleotides line up with TRBD2. The J segment lost 9 bases and the V segment lost 4 bases, leaving 8 bases of the junction unmatched. This CDR3 comprises 13 residues. The germline CDR1 and CDR2 sequences are SQVTM and ANQGSEA. The CDR3, as DNA: TGCAGCGTTGCGGGGCGGGGGGTCGGTGAGCAGTTCTTC. Translating it yields CSVAGRGVGEQFF.

This chain links TRBV13 with TRBJ1-5, with D tentatively TRBD1 (5 bases). Trimming took off 8 bases at V and 0 bases at J, with 14 bases between the two ends. Germline lookup yields CDR1 PRHDT and CDR2 FYEKMQ (reference sequence). The CDR3 contains 15 residues. CDR3 sequence (DNA): TGTGCCAGCCGAGACAGCGCGCTTAGCAATCAGCCCCAGCATTTT. Amino acids: CASRDSALSNQPQHF.

The chain uses TRBV27 and TRBJ2-1, with 7 bases aligning to TRBD2. The CDR3 runs 13 residues. The V gene end was trimmed by 6 bases and the J gene end by 9 bases; junction bases not matched to a gene: 8. The germline V gene encodes CDR1 MNHEY and CDR2 SMNVEV (reference sequence). The CDR3 bases are TGTGCCAGCAGGCGGACTAGTTTTAGTGAGCAGTTCTTC. The encoded protein is CASRRTSFSEQFF.

In its sample, this clonotype was seen many times. The CDR3 region is CASSPQEAKNIQYF. The CDR3 DNA reads TGTGCCAGCAGTCCGCAGGAAGCCAAAAACATTCAGTACTTC. This chain uses TRBV28 with TRBJ2-4, with D unresolved. Trimming stripped 5 bases from V and 0 bases from J, with 8 bases between. The CDR3 runs 14 residues. Germline V CDR1 and CDR2: MDHEN, SYDVKM. The variable domain in full, completed from reference TRBV28 and TRBJ2-4, reads DVKVTQSSRYLVKRTGEKVFLECVQDMDHENMFWYRQDPGLGLRLIYFSYDVKMKEKGDIPEGYSVSREKKERFSLILESASTNQTSMYLCASSPQEAKNIQYFGAGTRLSVL.

This clonotype has ten or more counts. The chain links TRBV29-1 to TRBJ2-1; a weak D match, TRBD2 (5 bases). The CDR3 length is 12 residues. The V end lost 3 bases, the J end lost 8 bases, and 11 bases lay between the germline ends. Germline values: CDR1 SQVTM, CDR2 ANQGSEA. Here the CDR3 reads CSVDTSRYEQFF. As DNA, the CDR3 is TGCAGCGTTGATACTAGTAGGTATGAGCAGTTCTTC.

This clonotype was counted only a few times. This chain links TRBV3-1 with TRBJ2-7; no definite D call. Trimming pared 4 bases from V and 9 bases from J, leaving 22 bases between. The germline gives CDR1 LGHDT, CDR2 YNNKEL (reference sequence). This CDR3 comprises 15 residues. CDR3 region: CASSLSRGIPGGQYF. The DNA of the CDR3 is TGTGCCAGCAGCCTCAGCCGAGGAATTCCGGGTGGGCAGTACTTC.

The genes are TRBV30 and TRBJ2-5, with TRBD2 matching over 12 bases. TRBJ2-7 matches the DNA end more closely, so the J call is doubtful. This CDR3 contains 14 residues. From germline, CDR1 is GTSNPN and CDR2 SVGIG (reference sequence). The CDR3 is CAWSKASGRAEQYF. The CDR3 coding sequence is TGTGCCTGGAGTAAGGCTAGCGGGAGGGCCGAGCAGTACTTC.

This rearrangement joins TRBV28 to TRBJ1-5; D is unclear. Germline V gene sequence: CDR1 MDHEN, CDR2 SYDVKM. Trimming left V 4 bases short and J 5 bases short, with 12 bases between. The CDR3 has 14 residues. CDR3 region: CASSSRGIHQPQHF. The DNA of the CDR3 is TGTGCCAGCAGTTCAAGAGGGATCCATCAGCCCCAGCATTTT.

This clonotype was observed a few times. V is TRBV7-7 and J is TRBJ2-5; a possible D gene is TRBD1 (6 bases). This CDR3 region has 14 residues. The germline V gene encodes CDR1 SSHAT and CDR2 FNYEAQ (reference sequence). V was shortened by 3 bases and J by 6 bases, with 14 bases between the two germline ends. The CDR3 coding sequence is TGTGCCAGCAGCTTCGAAGGACAGATCCAGACCCAGTACTTC. Protein: CASSFEGQIQTQYF.